A selection of T cell receptor beta chains follows, all from one sample in a study of cytomegalovirus exposure and HLA in healthy donors. The protocol was immunoSEQ multiplex PCR, while the TCRdb copy is restricted to in-frame clones and leaves out a portion. Of some 150,000 clones in the sample, approximately 74% were seen once. Material for sequencing was PBMCs. These receptor sequences come from a young man in good health and CMV-seropositive. CDR3s include the opening cysteine and the closing phenylalanine or tryptophan. D genes are given only for firm matches. Some rows mark clone size as missing; the rest say once, few, many or name a class of expanded clone.

>TRBJ2-5|-|-|TRBV7-6|15
CASSAGGTSLETQYF
TGTGCCAGCAGCGCAGGAGGAACTAGTCTCGAGACCCAGTACTTC
>TRBJ1-3|-|TRBD1|TRBV4-3|14
CASSRTGLRNTIYF
TGCGCCAGCAGCCGGACAGGGTTACGAAACACCATATATTTT
>TRBJ2-6|-|TRBD2|TRBV5-1|18
CASSLVGGVVSGANVLTF
TGCGCCAGCAGCTTGGTTGGGGGGGTAGTCTCTGGGGCCAACGTCCTGACTTTC
>TRBJ1-6|-|TRBD1|TRBV2|15
CASSRTGREDSPLHF
TGTGCCAGCAGTCGGACAGGGCGAGAGGATTCACCCCTCCACTTT
>TRBJ2-1|-|TRBD1|TRBV5-8|14
CASSLGTGNYEQFF
TGTGCCAGCAGCTTAGGGACAGGGAACTATGAGCAGTTCTTC
>TRBJ1-1|few|-|TRBV23-1|17
CASSQPKSGKENTEAFF
TGCGCCAGCAGTCAACCAAAATCAGGTAAGGAGAACACTGAAGCTTTCTTT
>TRBJ1-5|few|TRBD1|TRBV2|14
CASQDRGRNQPQHF
TGTGCCAGCCAGGACAGGGGGCGTAATCAGCCCCAGCATTTT
>TRBJ2-1|-|-|TRBV7-2|12
CASMGLYNEQFF
TGTGCCAGTATGGGACTGTACAATGAGCAGTTCTTC
>TRBJ1-6|-|TRBD1|TRBV2|14
CASMGQGANSPLHF
TGTGCCAGCATGGGACAGGGGGCGAACTCACCCCTCCACTTT
>TRBJ2-5|-|TRBD1|TRBV5-4|15
CASSLSTGGSETQYF
TGTGCCAGCAGCTTGAGTACAGGGGGCTCGGAGACCCAGTACTTC
>TRBJ2-1|-|-|TRBV15|15
CATSRQEGAWDEQFF
TGTGCCACCAGCAGACAGGAGGGGGCTTGGGATGAGCAGTTCTTC
>TRBJ2-3|-|TRBD2|TRBV27|16
CASSSHSGSWGDTQYF
TGTGCCAGCAGCTCCCATAGCGGGAGTTGGGGAGATACGCAGTATTTT
>TRBJ1-2|-|-|TRBV6-1|14
CASSEADRFYGYTF
TGTGCCAGCAGCGAGGCCGACAGATTCTATGGCTACACCTTC
>TRBJ2-2|-|-|TRBV27|15
CASSLSGDNTGELFF
TGTGCCAGCAGTTTATCCGGAGATAACACCGGGGAGCTGTTTTTT